The T cell receptor (beta chain) described here comes from a study of cytomegalovirus exposure and HLA in healthy donors (dated by TCRdb to about 2017). Regarding the research as a whole: According to an earlier analysis of a few hundred of the donors, 150 million to 200 million T cells yielded over 90 million unique TCR beta sequences and about 300 Gb of sequence data. Typing coverage differed by locus: A, B, C, DRB1 and DQB1 were typed in roughly 620-630 donors, DQA1 in 500 to 550, DPA1 in 600 to 610, and DPB1 in approximately 450. Besides the first cohort of hundreds of subjects, a separate validation cohort made up of 120 different subjects was used. HLA typing covered class I and class II loci at four-digit resolution. A later analysis re-analyzed previously published TCR beta repertoires from approximately 700 donors and added high-resolution HLA genotyping to study TCR occurrence patterns. Among 398 genotyped donors of the cohort, an average of around 240,000 unique TCR beta nucleotide sequences was sequenced per donor, of which about 18% were non-productive. A later genetic analysis used genome-wide SNP genotypes for about 65% of the roughly 670 donors, treating that subset as a discovery cohort. Of the 350 to 450 genotyped donors, less than 85% were placed in the genetic ancestry cluster associated with self-reported Caucasian donors. High-throughput TCR immunosequencing, statistical association of individual TCRs with disease status, and machine learning were combined to predict cytomegalovirus infection status. About 300 gigabases of sequencing data and about 92 million unique TCR sequences made up an early release that covered fewer than 650 HLA-typed donors. The study profiled the T cell repertoires of under 700 subjects by immunosequencing and related them to cytomegalovirus serostatus. Donor age, sex, ethnicity and CMV serostatus were collected together with the repertoire data. Every repertoire in the discovery cohort had been generated on one and the same sequencing platform. To decide whether each TCR beta V gene segment behaved as functional or pseudogenic, an earlier analysis of 587 of the donors relied on high-throughput TCR beta sequencing. The later analysis used no new phenotypic data to find candidate immune exposures, relying instead on TCR beta sequences and their occurrence across donors. The study aimed to test whether cataloging public T cell receptors could reveal signatures of past pathogen exposure. A handful of DR-DQ haplotypes were handled as single units for association and clustering because linkage in the cohort was strong.

As concerns this clone: The specificity of this receptor is unknown. No much larger clonotype is one base removed from it; base qualities were not supplied.

The germline V gene (reference sequence) specifies SGHNT as CDR1 and YYREEE as CDR2. V is pruned by 2 bases and J by 4 bases, leaving 5 bases of the junction without a gene match. The CDR3 has 15 amino acids, counting the end cysteine and phenylalanine. The CDR3 DNA has 45 bases and is translated from base 1. Library construction relied on the immunoSEQ multiplex PCR assay. For the multiplex PCR, a mixture combining 60 forward primers for TCR Vbeta segments and 13 reverse primers for TCR Jbeta segments was used. A multiplex PCR assay on genomic DNA amplified the CDR3 region of rearranged TCR beta genes. On the Illumina HiSeq System, the amplified TCR beta libraries were sequenced as 87-base-pair reads. The study's processing was this. A later analysis tallied around 87 million unique TCR beta chains across the 666 repertoires, and around 9.9 million of those chains were shared by two or more donors. Raw reads were error-corrected and collapsed into unique sequences by a nearest-neighbor algorithm in which closely related sequences were merged to remove PCR and sequencing errors. CDR3 sequences were aligned to IMGT reference sequences to assign V, D and J gene segments. For a sequence to be retained, at least a six-nucleotide match to both a V gene segment and a J gene segment was required. Rearrangements were classified as productive when the CDR3 lacked stop codons and remained in frame with V and J, and all other rearrangements were classified as non-productive. CDR3 was defined according to IMGT convention as the region running from the second conserved V-encoded cysteine to the conserved J-encoded phenylalanine. The earlier analysis of fewer than 700 of the donors excluded sequences that lacked an unambiguous match to a single V gene segment. In an earlier analysis of several hundred of the donors, V segments were called functional above 56.7% productive rearrangements and were called segregating when the between-donor standard deviation exceeded 5%. A statistical classification framework was developed to diagnose cytomegalovirus status using the catalog of TCR beta chain sequences. V and J gene assignment, in a later analysis, came from comparing TCR nucleotide sequences with IMGT/GENE-DB human TR gene sequences. In a later analysis, CDR3 sequences and most-parsimonious VDJ recombination scenarios were assigned using the TCRdist pipeline. In a later analysis, each TCR beta chain was defined by its CDR3 amino acid sequence together with its V-gene family, and reads lacking a unique V-gene family were excluded. To address suspected cross-contamination and a sequencing artifact, a later analysis removed around 590 highly shared, low-generation-probability nucleotide sequences. A later analysis calculated a clonal expansion index for each public chain from normalized within-repertoire ranks of inferred template counts. A later analysis computed generation probabilities with a VDJ recombination model fitted to out-of-frame rearrangements, and checked the results against IGoR. In a later analysis, TCR-TCR, TCR-HLA and TCR-CMV co-occurrence was scored with hypergeometric tests, and a repertoire-size bias correction was applied to TCR pairs. In a later analysis, false discovery rates were estimated by permuting HLA or CMV assignments 20 times. A later analysis grouped co-occurring TCRs with DBSCAN, adding TCRdist sequence similarity when clustering within HLA-allele-positive subsets. Repertoires with fewer than 30,000 or more than 120,000 public chains, plus five repertoires with anomalous nucleotide sharing, were excluded from co-occurrence clustering. TCRdb mirrors the immuneACCESS table, restricted to in-frame sequences. Some clones are absent from its copies; in checked studies, under half trace to an unresolved V gene, and the reason for the others is unknown. The V and J calls and clone size come from that table; D and trimming were worked out from the DNA. The sample table lists some 150,000 clones, about 69% of them with a count of one. The ten largest clones add up to 2% to 2.5% of the sample.

The cohort was made up of 500 to 800 healthy bone marrow donors. All cohort members were sampled while nominally healthy, although unrecorded immune exposures were likely present. CMV serostatus was positive for more than 250 and negative for about half of the roughly 670 cohort members, and was not recorded for this donor. Each donor provided a peripheral blood sample, and peripheral blood mononuclear cells were used for TCR beta sequencing. Genomic DNA extraction from the blood cell samples was performed with the Qiagen DNeasy Blood Extraction Kit. What the study reported, not specific to this receptor: In a later genetic analysis, a missense DCLRE1C variant was associated with V-gene and J-gene trimming of TCR beta chains, and the association was replicated in an independent cohort. Linkage disequilibrium might explain the correlated functional status among segregating V segments, but an unknown experimental factor could not be ruled out. According to a later analysis, TCR association rates differed among HLA loci, with DRB1 alleles showing the most associated TCRs and HLA-C alleles showing the fewest. A later analysis associated about 16,000 TCR beta sequences with specific HLA alleles at a false discovery rate of 0.05. According to a later analysis, most CMV-associated TCR beta chains appeared to be HLA-restricted, and the HLA associations seemed to be driven largely by CMV exposure. In both the original and validation cohorts, the classifier was reported to diagnose cytomegalovirus status with high specificity and sensitivity. A few of the identified cytomegalovirus-associated TCR beta chains were confirmed in vitro to be specific for cytomegalovirus antigens. While some public TCRs were present in many individuals, most TCR sequences turned up only very rarely across donors. A further reported finding was that TCR beta sequences accurately predicted the HLA-A and HLA-B alleles for most subjects in the first cohort. According to the authors, the approach could potentially be generalized to other disease states and immunological phenotypes. Only TCR beta chains were sequenced in this cohort, and the absence of alpha or paired-chain data limited detectable features. When HLA alleles, especially DR and DQ, strongly co-occurred, TCR associations were difficult to assign to individual alleles. Immune exposure information for the cohort was limited to CMV serostatus. An earlier analysis of around 500 of the donors showed that most TCR beta V segments appeared in productive rearrangements either about 90% or about 30% of the time, which broadly matched IMGT annotations. Because counts were too low, roughly 16 rarely observed V segments, including chromosome 9 orphons, were left out of the earlier analysis of 587 of the donors. A cluster of highly shared sequence variants was judged likely to be a technical artifact of the sequencing pipeline. Sequencing depth was assumed to be roughly uniform across donors in the presence/absence analyses, though that assumption may not hold. In a later analysis, HLA-associated TCR beta chains showed more clonal expansion and lower generation probabilities than non-associated chains that were equally common. The 87-base-pair reads could not distinguish some IMGT-functional V segments, including TRBV6-2 and TRBV6-3, so those segments were excluded. In a later genetic analysis, fewer N-insertions in productive TCRs were reported among donors in an Asian-associated ancestry cluster than the approximately 670-donor mean. HLA typing was unavailable for some donors at each locus, so association tests used only the typed subset. The study listed 150 to 200 TCR beta chains as associated with cytomegalovirus. A later analysis reported that several top co-occurrence clusters appeared linked to parvovirus B19, influenza, CMV and Epstein-Barr virus.

Material: PBMCs. The sequence is built from TRBV5-4 and TRBJ1-2; 10 junctional bases match TRBD1. This sequence originates from a human donor in good health. The nucleotide sequence is TGTGCCAGCAGCTTAAAAAGGACAGGGGGCTATGGCTACACCTTC. Protein translation: CASSLKRTGGYGYTF. The CDR3 plus the reference TRBV5-4 and TRBJ1-2 genes for the other parts give the full variable domain: ETGVTQSPTHLIKTRGQQVTLRCSSQSGHNTVSWYQQALGQGPQFIFQYYREEENGRGNFPPRFSGLQFPNYSSELNVNALELDDSALYLCASSLKRTGGYGYTFGSGTRLTVV.